This T cell receptor (beta chain) was sequenced in a study of blood T cell repertoires in COVID-19. The data were produced by immunoSEQ multiplex PCR, yet TCRdb's version contains in-frame clones alone and is incomplete. The data hold 200,000 to 250,000 clones, with roughly 87% observed a single time. V lost 6 bases, J lost 2 bases, and 4 bases stayed unmatched. This CDR3 is 14 amino acids long. Germline CDR1 MNHEY, CDR2 SVGAGI. What was sequenced was peripheral blood. The TCR originated in a woman aged 18-29 years who had recovered from COVID-19. The J gene is TRBJ1-2, the V gene TRBV6-5; 9 nucleotides align to TRBD1. CDR3 sequence (DNA): TGTGCCAGCAGCGTACAGGGGGCGAACTATGGCTACACCTTC. This gives the protein CASSVQGANYGYTF.